These T cell receptor beta chains were read from a single sample in a study of T cells in Graves' hyperthyroidism and ophthalmopathy. TCRdb recomputed calls from the multiplex PCR reads with MiXCR, one row per CDR3 protein. The sample yields more than 600,000 distinct CDR3 sequences, approximately 16% seen once. The sample comprised blood. All receptors come from a man younger than 35 with Graves' hyperthyroidism. Both conserved end residues are part of each CDR3. Each record gives: V gene, D gene, J gene, clone size, CDR3 DNA, CDR3 protein. A D gene is named only where the DNA matches it firmly. Expanded clones get a size class; other rows say once, few or many, or leave the size out.

TRBV11-3	TRBD1	TRBJ1-4	many	TGTGCCAGCAGCCGGACAGGGGGCAAGGAAAAACTGTTTTTT	CASSRTGGKEKLFF
TRBV6-1	TRBD1	TRBJ1-1	few	TGTGCCAGCAGTGGACCACAGGGGAGAGCTGGAGCTTTCTTT	CASSGPQGRAGAFF
TRBV11-3	NA	TRBJ2-1	few	TGTGCCAGCAGCTCATGGTCCGGGACGAACAATGAGCAGTTCTTC	CASSSWSGTNNEQFF
TRBV2	TRBD2	TRBJ2-5	many	TGTGCCAGCAGTGAAGCGGCCCCGGGACTAGCGGGGGGGAGGGAGACCCAGTACTTC	CASSEAAPGLAGGRETQYF
TRBV11-3	NA	TRBJ1-2	NA	TGCGCCAGCAGCCAAGATTGGCAGGGGAATAGAGGCTACACCTTC	CASSQDWQGNRGYTF
TRBV7-3	NA	TRBJ1-1	NA	TGTGCCAGCAGACGTGAGCTGAACACTGAAGCTTTCTTT	CASRRELNTEAFF
TRBV7-9	TRBD2	TRBJ2-1	NA	TGTGCCAGCAGCTCCCGACTAGCGGGAAAACCCGGGGAGTTCTTC	CASSSRLAGKPGEFF
TRBV6-5	TRBD1	TRBJ1-2	NA	TGTGCCAGCAGTTACTCCCGACAGGGCATCTCTAAAGCTAACTATGGCTACACCTTC	CASSYSRQGISKANYGYTF
TRBV13	TRBD2	TRBJ2-3	many	TGTGCCAGCAGCCCCTCCGAAGGCGGGAGTCCAGATACGCAGTATTTT	CASSPSEGGSPDTQYF
TRBV4-3	NA	TRBJ2-3	NA	TGCGCCAGCAGCCTAAACCTAGATACGCAGTATTTT	CASSLNLDTQYF
TRBV19	NA	TRBJ2-1	NA	TGTGCCACCCCGCCGGGGGAGAAGAGGTACAATGAGCAGTTCTTC	CATPPGEKRYNEQFF
TRBV30	TRBD2	TRBJ2-4	few	TGTGCCTGGAGGGGAGGGCTGCTAGCCAAAAACATTCAGTACTTC	CAWRGGLLAKNIQYF
TRBV6-1	NA	TRBJ2-3	NA	TGTGCCAGCACCCCGCCGGGGACCCGGTCAGATACGCAGTATTTT	CASTPPGTRSDTQYF
TRBV20-1	TRBD1	TRBJ2-2	few	TGCAGTGCTAGCGCATACAGGGGGATGTTTTTT	CSASAYRGMFF
TRBV29-1	TRBD1	TRBJ2-2	few	TGCAGCGTTACGACAGGGACCGGGGAGCTGTTTTTT	CSVTTGTGELFF
TRBV20-1	TRBD2	TRBJ2-1	NA	TGCAGTGCTCCCGGGACTAGGTACAATGAGCAGTTCTTC	CSAPGTRYNEQFF
TRBV19	NA	TRBJ1-5	NA	TGTGCCAGTAGTATCGACAGAGATCAGCCCCAGCATTTT	CASSIDRDQPQHF
TRBV24-1	NA	TRBJ2-7	few	TGTGCCACCAGTGAGGGTGACACCGTCTACGAGCAGTACTTC	CATSEGDTVYEQYF
TRBV11-3	TRBD1	TRBJ2-1	NA	TGTGCCAGCAGCCGGGGACAGGGAATCGATGAGCAGTTCTTC	CASSRGQGIDEQFF
TRBV9	NA	TRBJ2-2	NA	TGTGCCAGTAAGGCCTCCGGGGGTCCCGGGGAGCTGTTTTTT	CASKASGGPGELFF
TRBV28	NA	TRBJ2-1	many	TGTGCCAGCAGTTCCCCAGGCAGTTACAATGAGCAGTTCTTC	CASSSPGSYNEQFF
TRBV7-6	TRBD2	TRBJ2-1	NA	TGTGCCAGCAGCTTAATGGCCAGCGGGACGGGGAATGAGCAGTTCTTC	CASSLMASGTGNEQFF
TRBV27	NA	TRBJ2-2	few	TGTGCCAGCAGTACTTTTCAAGCGGCGAACACCGGGGAGCTGTTTTTT	CASSTFQAANTGELFF